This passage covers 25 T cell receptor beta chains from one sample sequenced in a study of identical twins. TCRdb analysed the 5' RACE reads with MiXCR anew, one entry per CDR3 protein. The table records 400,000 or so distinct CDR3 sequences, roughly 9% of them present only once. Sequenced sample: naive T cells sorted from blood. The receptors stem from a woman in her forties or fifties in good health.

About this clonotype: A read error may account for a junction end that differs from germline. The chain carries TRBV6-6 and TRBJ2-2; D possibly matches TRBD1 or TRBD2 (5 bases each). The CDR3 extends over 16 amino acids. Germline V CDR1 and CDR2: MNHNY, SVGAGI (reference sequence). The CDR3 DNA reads TGTGCCAGCAGTGCTTTACCCGCAGCCAACACCGGGGACCTGTTTTTT. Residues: CASSALPAANTGDLFF.

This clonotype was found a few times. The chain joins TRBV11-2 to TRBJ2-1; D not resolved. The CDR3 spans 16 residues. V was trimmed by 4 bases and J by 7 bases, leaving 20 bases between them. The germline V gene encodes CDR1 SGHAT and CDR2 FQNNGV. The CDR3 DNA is TGTGCCAGCAGCTGGTATCCTATCGAGTCTGATAATGAGCAGTTCTTC. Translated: CASSWYPIESDNEQFF.

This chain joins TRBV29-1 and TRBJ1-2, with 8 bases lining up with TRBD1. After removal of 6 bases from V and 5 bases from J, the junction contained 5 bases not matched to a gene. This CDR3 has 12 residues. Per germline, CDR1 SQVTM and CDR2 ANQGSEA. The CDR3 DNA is TGCAGCGTAAGGGACAGGAATTATGGCTACACCTTC. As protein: CSVRDRNYGYTF. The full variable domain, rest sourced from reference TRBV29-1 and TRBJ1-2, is SAVISQKPSRDICQRGTSLTIQCQVDSQVTMMFWYRQQPGQSLTLIATANQGSEATYESGFVIDKFPISRPNLTFSTLTVSNMSPEDSSIYLCSVRDRNYGYTFGSGTRLTVV.

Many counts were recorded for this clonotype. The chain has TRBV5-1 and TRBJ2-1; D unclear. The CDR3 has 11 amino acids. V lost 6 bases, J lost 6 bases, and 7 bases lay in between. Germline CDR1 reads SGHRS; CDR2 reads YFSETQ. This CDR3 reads CASTLLNEQFF. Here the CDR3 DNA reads TGCGCCAGCACCCTCCTCAATGAGCAGTTCTTC.

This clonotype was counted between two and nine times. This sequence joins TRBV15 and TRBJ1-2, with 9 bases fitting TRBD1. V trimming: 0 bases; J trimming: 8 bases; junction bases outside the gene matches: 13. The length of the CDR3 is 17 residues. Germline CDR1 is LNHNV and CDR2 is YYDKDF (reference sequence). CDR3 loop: CATSRDPTGGSYRGYTF. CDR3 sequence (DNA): TGTGCCACCAGCAGAGATCCAACAGGGGGCTCATACAGGGGCTACACCTTC.

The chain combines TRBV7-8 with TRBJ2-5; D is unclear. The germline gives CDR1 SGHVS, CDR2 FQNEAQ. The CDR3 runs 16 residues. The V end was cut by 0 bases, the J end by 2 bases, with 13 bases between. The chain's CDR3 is CASSLARVRLQETQYF. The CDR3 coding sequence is TGTGCCAGCAGCTTAGCTAGGGTGAGGTTGCAAGAGACCCAGTACTTC.

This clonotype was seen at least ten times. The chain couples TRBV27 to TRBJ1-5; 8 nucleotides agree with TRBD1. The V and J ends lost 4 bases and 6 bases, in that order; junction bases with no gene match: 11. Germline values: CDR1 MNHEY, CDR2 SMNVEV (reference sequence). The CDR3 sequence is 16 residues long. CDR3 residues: CASSSQRGQGIQPQHF. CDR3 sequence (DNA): TGTGCCAGCAGTTCCCAGAGAGGACAGGGAATTCAGCCCCAGCATTTT.

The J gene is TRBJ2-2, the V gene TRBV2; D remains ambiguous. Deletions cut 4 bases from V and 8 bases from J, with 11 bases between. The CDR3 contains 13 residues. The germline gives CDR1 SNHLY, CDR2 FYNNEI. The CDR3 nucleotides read TGTGCCAGCAGTGCTCTCCCCAAAGGGGAGCTGTTTTTT. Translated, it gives CASSALPKGELFF.

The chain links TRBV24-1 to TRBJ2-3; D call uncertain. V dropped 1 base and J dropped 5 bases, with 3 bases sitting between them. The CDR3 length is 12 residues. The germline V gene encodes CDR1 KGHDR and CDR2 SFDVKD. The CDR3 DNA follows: TGTGCCACCAGTGATTTACAAGATACGCAGTATTTT. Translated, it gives CATSDLQDTQYF.

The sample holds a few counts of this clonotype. CDR3 protein: CASSDVPAGELFF. In DNA form, the CDR3 reads TGCGCCAGCAGTGACGTACCGGCCGGGGAGCTGTTTTTT. The chain joins TRBV10-2 to TRBJ2-2; no firm D call. Trimming removed 3 bases at V and 6 bases at J, with 8 bases between. The CDR3 spans 13 residues. CDR1 is WSHSY, CDR2 SAAADI, per germline.

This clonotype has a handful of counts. The CDR3 spells CSARSGRGDTEAFF. The CDR3 bases are TGCAGTGCTAGATCTGGTCGGGGGGACACTGAAGCTTTCTTT. The chain uses TRBV20-1 and TRBJ1-1; D is possibly TRBD1 (5 bases). Germline values: CDR1 DFQATT, CDR2 SNEGSKA (reference sequence). Trimming pared 2 bases from V and 3 bases from J, leaving 13 bases between. This CDR3 is built from 14 residues.

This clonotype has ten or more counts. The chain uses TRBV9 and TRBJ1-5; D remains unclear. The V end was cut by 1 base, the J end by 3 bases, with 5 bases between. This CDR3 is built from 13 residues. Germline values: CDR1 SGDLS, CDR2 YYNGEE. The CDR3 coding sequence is TGTGCCAGCAGCGTACGGGACAATCAGCCCCAGCATTTT. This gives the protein CASSVRDNQPQHF.

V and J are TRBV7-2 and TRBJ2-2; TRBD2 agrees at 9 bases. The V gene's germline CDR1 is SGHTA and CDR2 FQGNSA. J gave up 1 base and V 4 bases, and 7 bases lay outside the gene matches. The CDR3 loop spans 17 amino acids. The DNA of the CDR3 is TGTGCCAGCAGCTATCAAGCGGGAGGTTTGAACACCGGGGAGCTGTTTTTT. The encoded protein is CASSYQAGGLNTGELFF. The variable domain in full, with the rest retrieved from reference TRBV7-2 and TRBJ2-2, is GAGVSQSPSNKVTEKGKDVELRCDPISGHTALYWYRQSLGQGLEFLIYFQGNSAPDKSGLPSDRFSAERTGGSVSTLTIQRTQQEDSAVYLCASSYQAGGLNTGELFFGEGSRLTVL.

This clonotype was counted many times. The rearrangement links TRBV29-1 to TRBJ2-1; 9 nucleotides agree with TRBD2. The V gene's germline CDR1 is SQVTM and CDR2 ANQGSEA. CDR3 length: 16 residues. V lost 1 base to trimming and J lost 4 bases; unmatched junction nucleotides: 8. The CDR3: CSVEGLAGVPYNEQFF. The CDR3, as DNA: TGCAGCGTTGAAGGGTTAGCGGGAGTTCCTTACAATGAGCAGTTCTTC.

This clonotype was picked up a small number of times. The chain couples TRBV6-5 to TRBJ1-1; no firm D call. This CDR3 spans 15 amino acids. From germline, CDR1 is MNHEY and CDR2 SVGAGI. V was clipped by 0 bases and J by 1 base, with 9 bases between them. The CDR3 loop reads CASSYSWGGNTEAFF. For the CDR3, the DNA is TGTGCCAGCAGTTACTCTTGGGGAGGGAACACTGAAGCTTTCTTT.

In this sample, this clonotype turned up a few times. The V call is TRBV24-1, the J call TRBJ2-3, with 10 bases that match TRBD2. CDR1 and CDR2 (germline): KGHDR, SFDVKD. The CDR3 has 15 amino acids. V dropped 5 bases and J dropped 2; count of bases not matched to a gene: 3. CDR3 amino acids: CATSATSGITDTQYF. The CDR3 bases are TGTGCCACCAGTGCCACTAGCGGGATCACAGATACGCAGTATTTT.

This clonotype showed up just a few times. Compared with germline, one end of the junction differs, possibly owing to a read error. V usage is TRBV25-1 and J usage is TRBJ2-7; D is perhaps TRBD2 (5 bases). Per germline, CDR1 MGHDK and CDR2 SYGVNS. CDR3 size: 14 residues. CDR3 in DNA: TGTGCCAGCAGTGATGGACTTGCCTCCCACGAGCAGTACTTC. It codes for CASSDGLASHEQYF.

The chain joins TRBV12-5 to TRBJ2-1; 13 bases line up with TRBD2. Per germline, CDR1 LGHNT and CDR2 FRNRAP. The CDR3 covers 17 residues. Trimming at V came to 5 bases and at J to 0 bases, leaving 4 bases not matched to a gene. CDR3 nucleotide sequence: TGTGCTAGTGGTCAAAGACTAGCGGGAGGCTCCTACAATGAGCAGTTCTTC. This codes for CASGQRLAGGSYNEQFF.

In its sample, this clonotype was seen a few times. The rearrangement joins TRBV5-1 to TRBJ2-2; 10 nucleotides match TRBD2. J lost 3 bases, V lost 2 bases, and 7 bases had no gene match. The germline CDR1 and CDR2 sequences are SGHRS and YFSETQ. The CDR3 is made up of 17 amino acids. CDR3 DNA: TGCGCCAGCAGCTTCGACGGGACTAGCGTTTACACCGGGGAGCTGTTTTTT. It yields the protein CASSFDGTSVYTGELFF.

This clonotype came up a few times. This chain's CDR3 is CASSVSYWDTQYF. The CDR3 bases are TGTGCCAGCAGCGTCTCCTATTGGGATACGCAGTATTTT. The chain employs TRBV9 and TRBJ2-3, with D hard to call. The CDR3 covers 13 residues. Trimming left V 2 bases short and J 6 bases short, with 10 bases between. From germline, CDR1 is SGDLS and CDR2 YYNGEE.

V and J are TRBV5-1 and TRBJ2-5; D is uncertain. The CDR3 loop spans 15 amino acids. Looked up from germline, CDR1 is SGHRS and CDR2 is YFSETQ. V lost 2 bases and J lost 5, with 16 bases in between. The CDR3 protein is CASSFLGNVRETQYF. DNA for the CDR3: TGCGCCAGCAGCTTTCTCGGAAACGTTCGTGAGACCCAGTACTTC.

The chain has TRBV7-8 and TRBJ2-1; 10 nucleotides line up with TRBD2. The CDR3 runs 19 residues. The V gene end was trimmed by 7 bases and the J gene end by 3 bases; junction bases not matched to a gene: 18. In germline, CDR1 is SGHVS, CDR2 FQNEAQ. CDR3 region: CASNEREGLRSPYYNEQFF. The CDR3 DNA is TGTGCCAGCAACGAGCGGGAGGGCCTTAGGTCCCCCTACTACAATGAGCAGTTCTTC. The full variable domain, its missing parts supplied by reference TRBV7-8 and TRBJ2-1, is GAGVSQSPRYKVAKRGQDVALRCDPISGHVSLFWYQQALGQGPEFLTYFQNEAQLDKSGLPSDRFFAERPEGSVSTLKIQRTQQEDSAVYLCASNEREGLRSPYYNEQFFGPGTRLTVL.

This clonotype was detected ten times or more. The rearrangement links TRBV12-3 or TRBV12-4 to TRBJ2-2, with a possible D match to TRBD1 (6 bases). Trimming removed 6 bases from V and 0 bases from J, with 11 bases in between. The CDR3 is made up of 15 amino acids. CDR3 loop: CASSAGTTNTGELFF. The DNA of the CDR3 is TGTGCCAGCAGCGCCGGGACAACGAACACCGGGGAGCTGTTTTTT.

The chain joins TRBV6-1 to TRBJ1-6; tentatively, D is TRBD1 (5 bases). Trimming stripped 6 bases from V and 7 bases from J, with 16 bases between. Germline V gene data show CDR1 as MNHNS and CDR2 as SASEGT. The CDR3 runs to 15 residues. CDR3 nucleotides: TGTGCCAGCAGACCCGCACCGGGACCCAATTCACCCCTCCACTTT. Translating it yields CASRPAPGPNSPLHF.

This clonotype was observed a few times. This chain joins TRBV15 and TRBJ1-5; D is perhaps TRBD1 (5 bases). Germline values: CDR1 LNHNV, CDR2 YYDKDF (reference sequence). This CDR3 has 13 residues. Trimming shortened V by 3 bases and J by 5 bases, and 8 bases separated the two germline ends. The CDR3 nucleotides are TGTGCCACCAGCAGGGACACACATCAGCCCCAGCATTTT. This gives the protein CATSRDTHQPQHF.